The 2 T cell receptor beta chains presented below share a single source sample, sequenced in a study of graft-versus-host responses after intestinal transplantation. These receptors lack a known antigen. The table came from immunoSEQ multiplex PCR; TCRdb's copy has only in-frame clones and leaves some out. The sample records around 120,000 clones, 95% being singletons. Sequencing used unstimulated CD8+ T cells sorted from spleen or lymph node cells, obtained before intestinal transplant. All receptors come from a human donor who received an intestinal transplant.

V usage is TRBV29-1 and J usage is TRBJ2-1; D gene unclear. CDR1 and CDR2 (germline): SQVTM, ANQGSEA. The CDR3 is 12 residues long. V was pared by 2 bases and J by 4 bases, with 6 bases between. CDR3 sequence reads: CSVELLYNEQFF. CDR3 coding DNA: TGCAGCGTTGAATTGCTGTACAATGAGCAGTTCTTC.

CDR3 sequence: CASSVSGGTEAFF. CDR3 nucleotide sequence: TGTGCCAGCAGCGTATCAGGGGGCACTGAAGCTTTCTTT. The J gene is TRBJ1-1, the V gene TRBV9, with 7 positions matching TRBD1. CDR1 SGDLS and CDR2 YYNGEE come from the germline V gene. V dropped 1 base and J dropped 4; count of bases not matched to a gene: 1. This CDR3 region has 13 residues. The whole variable domain, filled in from reference TRBV9 and TRBJ1-1, reads DSGVTQTPKHLITATGQRVTLRCSPRSGDLSVYWYQQSLDQGLQFLIQYYNGEERAKGNILERFSAQQFPDLHSELNLSSLELGDSALYFCASSVSGGTEAFFGQGTRLTVV.